This T cell receptor beta chain was recovered during a study of blood T cells in healthy people across ages. In the study overall: In model experiments, template switching was able to capture about one barcoded beta molecule for every two T cells that were present.

Study-level findings and limits: The study found more naive CD4+ cells and higher diversity in long-lived than aged donors. In older individuals, TCR beta diversity per million T cells was lower, falling roughly linearly with age.

Combining a sample-barcoded 5' primer with a J-beta primer mix, a second PCR ran for about 6 to 12 cycles. Using its own MiXCR run on the 5' RACE reads, TCRdb lists one record per CDR3 protein. The sample has about 680,000 distinct CDR3 sequences; around 49% are singletons. V gave up 6 bases and J gave up 4 bases; unmatched junction bases: 7. CDR3 length: 16 amino acids. CDR1 is MDHEN and CDR2 is SYDVKM in the germline V gene. As for this clonotype: The antigen remains undetermined.

Russia was home to the donors, healthy Caucasian individuals aged roughly 6 to 90. The TCR was taken from a woman aged 55-70 years in good health. The rearrangement uses TRBV28 and TRBJ2-1; 12 nucleotides match TRBD1. Source material: blood. CDR3 coding DNA: TGTGCCAGCAGCCCAGGGACAGGGGGCTTGTACAATGAGCAGTTCTTC. Protein sequence: CASSPGTGGLYNEQFF.